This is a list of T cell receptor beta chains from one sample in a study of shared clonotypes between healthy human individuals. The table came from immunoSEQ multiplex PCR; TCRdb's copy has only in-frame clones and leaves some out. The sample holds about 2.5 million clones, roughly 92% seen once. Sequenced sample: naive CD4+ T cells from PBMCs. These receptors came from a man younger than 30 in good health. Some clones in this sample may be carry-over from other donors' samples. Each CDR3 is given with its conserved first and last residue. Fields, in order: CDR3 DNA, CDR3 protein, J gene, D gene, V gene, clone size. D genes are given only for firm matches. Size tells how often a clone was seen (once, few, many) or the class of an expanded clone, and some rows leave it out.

CDR3nt: TGTGCCAGCAAGTTGTCAGGTCCCGGTTCGACTGAAGCTTTCTTT; CDR3aa: CASKLSGPGSTEAFF; j_gene: TRBJ1-1; d_gene: -; v_gene: TRBV28; abundance: -
CDR3nt: TGTGCTAGTGGTTTGTCAGAAGTTAACACTGAAGCTTTCTTT; CDR3aa: CASGLSEVNTEAFF; j_gene: TRBJ1-1; d_gene: -; v_gene: TRBV12-5; abundance: -
CDR3nt: TGTGCCAGTAGGCCCGGGACAGGGAGAGGGAATCAGCCCCAGCATTTT; CDR3aa: CASRPGTGRGNQPQHF; j_gene: TRBJ1-5; d_gene: TRBD1; v_gene: TRBV19; abundance: once
CDR3nt: TGTGCCAGCTCACCACCAGCTCCCCGGGACTTCGGCCAAGAGACCCAGTACTTC; CDR3aa: CASSPPAPRDFGQETQYF; j_gene: TRBJ2-5; d_gene: -; v_gene: TRBV18; abundance: once
CDR3nt: TGTGCCAGCAGCTCTATACACCCGAAATTGAGCGAGCAGTTCTTC; CDR3aa: CASSSIHPKLSEQFF; j_gene: TRBJ2-1; d_gene: -; v_gene: TRBV12-1; abundance: -
CDR3nt: TGCGCCAGCAGCATAGGGACTAGCGGGAGGGCTCGGGAGACCCAGTACTTC; CDR3aa: CASSIGTSGRARETQYF; j_gene: TRBJ2-5; d_gene: TRBD2; v_gene: TRBV5-1; abundance: -
CDR3nt: TGTGCCAGCAGCCCCCACTCGGGCGGAGGAGGGCGGGAGCAGTACTTC; CDR3aa: CASSPHSGGGGREQYF; j_gene: TRBJ2-7; d_gene: -; v_gene: TRBV7-2; abundance: -
CDR3nt: TGTGCCAGTAGGTACCGGGCTGAAGCTTTCTTT; CDR3aa: CASRYRAEAFF; j_gene: TRBJ1-1; d_gene: -; v_gene: TRBV19; abundance: -
CDR3nt: TGCGCCAGCAGCTTGTTGACGGGAGGCACCTACGAGCAGTACTTC; CDR3aa: CASSLLTGGTYEQYF; j_gene: TRBJ2-7; d_gene: TRBD2; v_gene: TRBV5-1; abundance: -
CDR3nt: TGTGCTAGTGGGGAAACAGGGCTTGAAGCTTTCTTT; CDR3aa: CASGETGLEAFF; j_gene: TRBJ1-1; d_gene: -; v_gene: TRBV12-5; abundance: -
CDR3nt: TGTGCCAGCAGTTTACTGGGTTTTGGGACCATGAACACTGAAGCTTTCTTT; CDR3aa: CASSLLGFGTMNTEAFF; j_gene: TRBJ1-1; d_gene: -; v_gene: TRBV27; abundance: once
CDR3nt: TGCAGCGCCGGGGCGGCCAACGTCCTGACTTTC; CDR3aa: CSAGAANVLTF; j_gene: TRBJ2-6; d_gene: -; v_gene: TRBV29-1; abundance: -
CDR3nt: TGTGCCAGCAGCGAATACGGGACGGCCTACGAGCAGTACTTC; CDR3aa: CASSEYGTAYEQYF; j_gene: TRBJ2-7; d_gene: -; v_gene: TRBV28; abundance: once
CDR3nt: TGCGCCAGCAGCCCCACCCGCAGGGGAGAGACCCAGTACTTC; CDR3aa: CASSPTRRGETQYF; j_gene: TRBJ2-5; d_gene: -; v_gene: TRBV5-1; abundance: -
CDR3nt: TGTGCCTGGAGTATTTCCGGGACAAGGGGGGGGCAGCCCCAGCATTTT; CDR3aa: CAWSISGTRGGQPQHF; j_gene: TRBJ1-5; d_gene: -; v_gene: TRBV30; abundance: -
CDR3nt: TGTGCCAGCAGAAGGACTAGCACAGATACGCAGTATTTT; CDR3aa: CASRRTSTDTQYF; j_gene: TRBJ2-3; d_gene: -; v_gene: TRBV6-5; abundance: -
CDR3nt: TGTGCCAGCAGTCCCCCCGGGGCGCGTTACACTGAAGCTTTCTTT; CDR3aa: CASSPPGARYTEAFF; j_gene: TRBJ1-1; d_gene: -; v_gene: TRBV28; abundance: once
CDR3nt: TGTGCCAGCAGCTTGGGTACGAGTGGACAGGGTTACAATGAGCAGTTCTTC; CDR3aa: CASSLGTSGQGYNEQFF; j_gene: TRBJ2-1; d_gene: TRBD1; v_gene: TRBV5-8; abundance: -
CDR3nt: TGTGCCACCAGCAGACGACAGGGGAACACTGAAGCTTTCTTT; CDR3aa: CATSRRQGNTEAFF; j_gene: TRBJ1-1; d_gene: TRBD1; v_gene: TRBV15; abundance: -
CDR3nt: TGTGCCAGCAGCTTGGCCAGGGGAGAGACCCAGTACTTC; CDR3aa: CASSLARGETQYF; j_gene: TRBJ2-5; d_gene: -; v_gene: TRBV5-4; abundance: -
CDR3nt: TGTGCCAGCAGCCCTCTAGCGGGAGGCGGCGAGACCCAGTACTTC; CDR3aa: CASSPLAGGGETQYF; j_gene: TRBJ2-5; d_gene: TRBD2; v_gene: TRBV6-1; abundance: -
CDR3nt: TGCGCCAGCAGCCCAAATCAGGGGTACTACAATGAGCAGTTCTTC; CDR3aa: CASSPNQGYYNEQFF; j_gene: TRBJ2-1; d_gene: -; v_gene: TRBV5-1; abundance: -
CDR3nt: TGTGCCAGCAGCTTACGTGGACAGGTTGTGGAGACCCAGTACTTC; CDR3aa: CASSLRGQVVETQYF; j_gene: TRBJ2-5; d_gene: TRBD1; v_gene: TRBV11-1; abundance: once
CDR3nt: TGCGCCAGCAGCCAAAGGACTAGCGCGAACACCGGGGAGCTGTTTTTT; CDR3aa: CASSQRTSANTGELFF; j_gene: TRBJ2-2; d_gene: TRBD2; v_gene: TRBV4-1; abundance: -
CDR3nt: TGCGCCAGCAGCTTGGAGGCCGGTGTCGCGAACACCGGGGAGCTGTTTTTT; CDR3aa: CASSLEAGVANTGELFF; j_gene: TRBJ2-2; d_gene: -; v_gene: TRBV5-1; abundance: -
CDR3nt: TGCGCCAGCAGCCTCATCCTAGCGGGAGGGCCGGGCAATGAGCAGTTCTTC; CDR3aa: CASSLILAGGPGNEQFF; j_gene: TRBJ2-1; d_gene: TRBD2; v_gene: TRBV5-1; abundance: -